This T cell receptor beta chain is from a study of CD8 T cells in Susac syndrome. An amount of RNA that ranged from 0.5 to 1 ug was reverse transcribed with random hexamers. With immunoSEQ multiplex PCR, TCR beta CDR3 was amplified across 54 Vbeta and 13 Jbeta. TCRdb reprocessed the immunoSEQ multiplex PCR reads via MiXCR and lists one record per CDR3 protein. The table shows 400,000 or so distinct CDR3 sequences, with approximately 85% occurring only once. Included as multiple sclerosis controls were treatment-naive patients who had stable or active relapsing-remitting disease. This clonotype was counted at least ten times. CDR3 length equals 14 residues. Trimming pared 6 bases from V and 1 base from J, leaving 12 bases between. CDR1 and CDR2 from the germline V gene are MNHEY and SMNVEV (reference sequence).

The clonotype comes from a human donor with multiple sclerosis. The chain has TRBV27 and TRBJ1-1, with D maybe TRBD1 (5 bases). Sequenced material: CD8+ T cells from PBMCs. The CDR3 sequence: CASSLRGGNTEAFF. In DNA form, the CDR3 reads TGTGCCAGCAGCCTACGGGGGGGGAACACTGAAGCTTTCTTT.